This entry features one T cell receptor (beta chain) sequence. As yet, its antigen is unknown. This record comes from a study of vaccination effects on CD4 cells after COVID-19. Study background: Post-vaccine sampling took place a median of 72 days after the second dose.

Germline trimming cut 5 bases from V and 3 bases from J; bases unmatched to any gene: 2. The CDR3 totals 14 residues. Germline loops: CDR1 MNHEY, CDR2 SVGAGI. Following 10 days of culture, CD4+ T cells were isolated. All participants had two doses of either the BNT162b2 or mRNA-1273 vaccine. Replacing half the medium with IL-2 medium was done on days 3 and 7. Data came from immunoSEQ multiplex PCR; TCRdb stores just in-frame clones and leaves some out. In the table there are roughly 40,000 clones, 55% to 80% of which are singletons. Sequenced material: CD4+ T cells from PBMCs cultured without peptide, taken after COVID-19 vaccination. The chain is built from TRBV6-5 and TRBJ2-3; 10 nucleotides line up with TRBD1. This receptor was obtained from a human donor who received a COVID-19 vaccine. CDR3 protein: CASSRGQGTDTQYF. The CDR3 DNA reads TGTGCCAGCAGTCGGGGACAGGGGACAGATACGCAGTATTTT.